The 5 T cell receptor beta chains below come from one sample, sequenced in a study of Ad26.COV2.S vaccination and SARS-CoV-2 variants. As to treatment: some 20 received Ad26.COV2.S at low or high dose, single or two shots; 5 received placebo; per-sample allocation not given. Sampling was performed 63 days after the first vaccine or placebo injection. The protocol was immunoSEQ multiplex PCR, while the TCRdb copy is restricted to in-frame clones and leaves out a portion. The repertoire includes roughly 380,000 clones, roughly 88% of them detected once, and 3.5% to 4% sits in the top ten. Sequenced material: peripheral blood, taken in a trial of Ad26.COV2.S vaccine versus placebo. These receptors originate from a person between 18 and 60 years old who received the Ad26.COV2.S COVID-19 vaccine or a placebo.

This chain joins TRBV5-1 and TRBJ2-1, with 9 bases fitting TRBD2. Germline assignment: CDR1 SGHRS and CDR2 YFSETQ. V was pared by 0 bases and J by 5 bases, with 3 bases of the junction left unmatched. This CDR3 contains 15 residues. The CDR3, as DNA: TGCGCCAGCAGCTTGGGACTAGCGGCGAACAATGAGCAGTTCTTC. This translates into CASSLGLAANNEQFF. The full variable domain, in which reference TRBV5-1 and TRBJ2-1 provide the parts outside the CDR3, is KAGVTQTPRYLIKTRGQQVTLSCSPISGHRSVSWYQQTPGQGLQFLFEYFSETQRNKGNFPGRFSGRQFSNSRSEMNVSTLELGDSALYLCASSLGLAANNEQFFGPGTRLTVL.

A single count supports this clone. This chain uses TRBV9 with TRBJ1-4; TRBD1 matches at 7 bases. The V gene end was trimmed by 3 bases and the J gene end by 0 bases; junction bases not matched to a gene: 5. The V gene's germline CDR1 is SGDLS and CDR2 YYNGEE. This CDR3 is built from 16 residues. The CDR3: CASSEGQVSTNEKLFF. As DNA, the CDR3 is TGTGCCAGCAGCGAAGGACAGGTCTCAACTAATGAAAAACTGTTTTTT.

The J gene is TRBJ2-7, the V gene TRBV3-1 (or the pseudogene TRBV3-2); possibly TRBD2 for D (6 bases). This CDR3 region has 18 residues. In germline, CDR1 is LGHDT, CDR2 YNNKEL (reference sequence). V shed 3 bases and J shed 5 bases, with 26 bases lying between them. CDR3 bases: TGTGCCAGCAGCCACTACATGCGGGAACCCACCCGCGGCCACGAGCAGTACTTC. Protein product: CASSHYMREPTRGHEQYF.

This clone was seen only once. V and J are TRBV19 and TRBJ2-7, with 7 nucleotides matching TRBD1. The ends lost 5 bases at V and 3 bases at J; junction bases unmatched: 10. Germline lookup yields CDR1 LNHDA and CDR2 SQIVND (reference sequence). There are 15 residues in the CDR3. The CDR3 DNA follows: TGTGCCAGTAGTCCCCCGGGACAGCTGAACTACGAGCAGTACTTC. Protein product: CASSPPGQLNYEQYF.

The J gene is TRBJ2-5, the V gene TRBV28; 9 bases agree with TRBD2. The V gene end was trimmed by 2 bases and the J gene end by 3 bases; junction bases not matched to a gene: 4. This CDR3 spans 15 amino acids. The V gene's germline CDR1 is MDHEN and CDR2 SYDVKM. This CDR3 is CASSLAGGPKETQYF. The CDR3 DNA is TGTGCCAGCAGTTTAGCGGGGGGGCCTAAAGAGACCCAGTACTTC.